These 12 T cell receptor beta chains came from one sample sequenced in a study of T cells in Graves' hyperthyroidism and ophthalmopathy. TCR beta CDR3 regions were amplified from RNA. Researchers ran a first-round RT-PCR on the TCR CDR3 using the HTBI primer set. MiXCR, applied by TCRdb to the multiplex PCR reads, yields one record per CDR3 protein. The table lists roughly 500,000 distinct CDR3 sequences, 46% of them singletons. Material for sequencing was peripheral blood or thyroid tissue (not recorded which). The origin of the receptors is an adult woman with Graves' disease, either hyperthyroidism or ophthalmopathy (not recorded which).

The sample holds many counts of this clonotype. This chain connects TRBV6-5 to TRBJ1-2; 7 positions agree with TRBD1. This CDR3 has 13 residues. V trimming: 2 bases; J trimming: 10 bases; junction bases outside the gene matches: 7. Germline CDR1 MNHEY, CDR2 SVGAGI. This chain's CDR3 is CASSYEGARTYTF. CDR3 nucleotides: TGTGCCAGCAGTTACGAGGGGGCGAGGACCTACACCTTC.

This clonotype occurred once. The chain links TRBV29-1 to TRBJ1-1; D remains unclear. Germline loops: CDR1 SQVTM, CDR2 ANQGSEA. CDR3 length: 13 residues. With 4 bases removed from V and 3 bases from J, the gap between germline ends came to 12 bases. The CDR3 here is CSVGQRPDTEAFF. The CDR3, as DNA: TGCAGCGTTGGCCAGCGTCCGGACACTGAAGCTTTCTTT.

This clonotype was counted ten times or more. V is TRBV19 and J is TRBJ1-6, with 8 nucleotides matching TRBD1. Losses at the gene ends were 7 bases for V and 6 bases for J; bases not matched to a gene: 5. There are 14 residues in the CDR3. Germline V gene lookup returns CDR1 LNHDA and CDR2 SQIVND (reference sequence). CDR3 region: CASTRDRLNSPLHF. CDR3 DNA: TGTGCCAGTACCCGGGACAGGCTTAATTCACCCCTCCACTTT.

The V and J genes are TRBV20-1 and TRBJ1-4, with D tentatively TRBD1 (5 bases). CDR3 length: 14 residues. Germline lookup yields CDR1 DFQATT and CDR2 SNEGSKA (reference sequence). V lost 4 bases to trimming and J lost 0 bases, with 9 bases between them. The CDR3: CSATPTATNEKLFF. In DNA form, the CDR3 reads TGCAGTGCTACGCCGACAGCAACTAATGAAAAACTGTTTTTT.

This clonotype was picked up many times. CDR3 nucleotides: TGTGCCAGCAGGACGTATGCAACTAATGAAAAACTGTTTTTT. Translating it yields CASRTYATNEKLFF. This chain connects TRBV6-6 to TRBJ1-4; no clear D gene. Germline CDR1 MNHNY, CDR2 SVGAGI (reference sequence). CDR3 size: 14 residues. Trimming removed 6 bases at V and 0 bases at J, with 8 bases between.

Regarding this clonotype: The junction shows a germline mismatch at one end, possibly a read error. The genes are TRBV7-9 and TRBJ1-2; 10 bases fit TRBD1. CDR3 length: 15 amino acids. CDR1 SEHNR and CDR2 FQNEAQ come from the germline V gene (reference sequence). The CDR3 is CASTPGTGVGYGYTF. CDR3 coding DNA: TGCGCCAGCACCCCCGGGACAGGGGTGGGGTATGGCTACACCTTC. The variable domain in full, completed from reference TRBV7-9 and TRBJ1-2, reads DTGVSQNPRHKITKRGQNVTFRCDPISEHNRLYWYRQTLGQGPEFLTYFQNEAQLEKSRLLSDRFSAERPKGSFSTLEIQRTEQGDSAMYLCASTPGTGVGYGYTFGSGTRLTVV.

This clonotype was observed at least ten times. The CDR3: CASSLATGGGWKYF. The CDR3 DNA follows: TGTGCCAGCAGCTTAGCCACGGGAGGGGGCTGGAAGTACTTC. The chain recombines TRBV7-2 with TRBJ2-7; tentatively, D is TRBD2 (8 bases). The CDR3 spans 14 residues. Germline V gene sequence: CDR1 SGHTA, CDR2 FQGNSA. V dropped 0 bases and J dropped 11 bases, with 17 bases sitting between them.

The chain carries TRBV10-3 and TRBJ2-5, with D tentatively TRBD2 (6 bases). Trimming took off 7 bases at V and 4 bases at J, with 10 bases between the two ends. CDR3 size: 12 residues. Looked up from germline, CDR1 is ENHRY and CDR2 is SYGVKD. CDR3 residues: CAIMEEGETQYF. CDR3 bases: TGTGCCATCATGGAGGAGGGAGAGACCCAGTACTTC.

This clonotype occurred a few times. This chain joins TRBV19 and TRBJ1-5; 7 bases are shared with TRBD1. Germline-derived CDR1 and CDR2 are LNHDA and SQIVND (reference sequence). CDR3 length: 14 amino acids. Losses at the gene ends were 6 bases for V and 4 bases for J; bases not matched to a gene: 6. The CDR3: CASSRQGRNQPQHF. DNA for the CDR3: TGTGCCAGTAGCAGACAGGGTCGGAATCAGCCCCAGCATTTT.

V gene TRBV5-1 combines with J gene TRBJ1-6, with TRBD1 matching 11 bases. Germline-derived CDR1 and CDR2 are SGHRS and YFSETQ. This CDR3 region has 15 residues. With V trimmed by 3 bases and J by 9 bases, 5 bases remained unmatched. DNA of the CDR3: TGCGCCAGCAGCTCAACAGGACAGGGGGCTTCACCCCTCCACTTT. Its protein product is CASSSTGQGASPLHF.

Turning to this clonotype: This may stem from a read error, because a much larger clone lies one nucleotide away. This chain joins TRBV20-1 and TRBJ2-7; D unresolved. V was cut by 4 bases and J by 2 bases, with 9 bases left in between. The CDR3 runs to 12 residues. CDR1 and CDR2 (germline): DFQATT, SNEGSKA (reference sequence). The CDR3 region has the DNA TGCAGTGCTAATCCCAGGCCCTACGAGCAGTACTTC. It specifies CSANPRPYEQYF.

The table lists this clonotype with a count of one. Since a much larger clone is just one base distant, this may be a read error. This chain uses TRBV28 with TRBJ1-5; 7 nucleotides line up with TRBD1. V lost 4 bases, J lost 6 bases, and 3 bases stayed unmatched. CDR1 is MDHEN and CDR2 is SYDVKM in the germline V gene. This CDR3 contains 13 residues. The CDR3 loop is CASSSTGLQPQHF. The CDR3 nucleotides are TGTGCCAGCAGTTCGACAGGGCTTCAGCCCCAGCATTTT.